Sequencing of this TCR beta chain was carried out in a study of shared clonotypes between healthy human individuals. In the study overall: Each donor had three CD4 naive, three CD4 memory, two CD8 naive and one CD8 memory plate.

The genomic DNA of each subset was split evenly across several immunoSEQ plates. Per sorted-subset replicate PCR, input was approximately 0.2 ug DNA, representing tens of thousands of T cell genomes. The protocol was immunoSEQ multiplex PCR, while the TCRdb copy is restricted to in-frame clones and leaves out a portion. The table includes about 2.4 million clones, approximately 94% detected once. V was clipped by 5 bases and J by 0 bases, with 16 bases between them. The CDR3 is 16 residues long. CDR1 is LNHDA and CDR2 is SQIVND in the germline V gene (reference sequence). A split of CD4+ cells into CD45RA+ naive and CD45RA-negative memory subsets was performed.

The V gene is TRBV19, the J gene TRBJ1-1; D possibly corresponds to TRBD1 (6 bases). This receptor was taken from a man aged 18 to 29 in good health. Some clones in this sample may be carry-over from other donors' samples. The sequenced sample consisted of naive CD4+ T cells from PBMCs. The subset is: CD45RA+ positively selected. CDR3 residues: CASSPTQGRVNTEAFF. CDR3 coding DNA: TGTGCCAGTAGTCCCACTCAGGGGCGGGTGAACACTGAAGCTTTCTTT. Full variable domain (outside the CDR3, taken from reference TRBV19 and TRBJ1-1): DGGITQSPKYLFRKEGQNVTLSCEQNLNHDAMYWYRQDPGQGLRLIYYSQIVNDFQKGDIAEGYSVSREKKESFPLTVTSAQKNPTAFYLCASSPTQGRVNTEAFFGQGTRLTVV.